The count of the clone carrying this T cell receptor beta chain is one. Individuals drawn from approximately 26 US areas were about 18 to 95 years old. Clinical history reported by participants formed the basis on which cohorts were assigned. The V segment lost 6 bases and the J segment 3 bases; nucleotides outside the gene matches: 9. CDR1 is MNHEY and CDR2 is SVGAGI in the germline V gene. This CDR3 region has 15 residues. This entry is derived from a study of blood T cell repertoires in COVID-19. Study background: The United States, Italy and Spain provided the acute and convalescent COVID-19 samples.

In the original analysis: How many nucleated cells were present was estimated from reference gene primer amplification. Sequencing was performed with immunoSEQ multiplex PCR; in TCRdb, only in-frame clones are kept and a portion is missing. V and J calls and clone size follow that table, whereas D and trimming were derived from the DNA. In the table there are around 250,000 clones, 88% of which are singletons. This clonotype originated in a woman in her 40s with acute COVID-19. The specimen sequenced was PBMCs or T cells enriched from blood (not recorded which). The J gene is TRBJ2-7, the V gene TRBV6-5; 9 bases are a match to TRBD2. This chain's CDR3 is CASSQLAGVGYEQYF. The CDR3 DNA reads TGTGCCAGCAGCCAATTAGCGGGAGTCGGCTACGAGCAGTACTTC.